Each of the 17 T cell receptor beta chains below was sequenced from the same sample in a study of neurological immune-mediated disorders. TCRdb processed the 5' RACE reads anew with MiXCR; each CDR3 protein has one entry. The table has about 80,000 distinct CDR3 sequences, 5.8% seen once; the top ten hold 7.9%. The sample's time point: longitudinal time-point 2. The sample comprised PBMCs. The receptors come from a woman aged 60-70 years with multiple sclerosis.

This clonotype was seen repeatedly, ten times or more. CDR3 nucleotide sequence: TGTGCCACCAGTTCCGGGCCTCCAGATACGCAGTATTTT. Its translation: CATSSGPPDTQYF. This chain connects TRBV24-1 to TRBJ2-3; D is ambiguous. This CDR3 is 13 amino acids long. The germline CDR1 and CDR2 sequences are KGHDR and SFDVKD. The V end lost 6 bases, the J end lost 4 bases, and 10 bases lay between the germline ends.

Many counts were recorded for this clonotype. The chain carries TRBV5-1 and TRBJ2-5; the D gene is possibly TRBD2 (5 bases). In germline, CDR1 is SGHRS, CDR2 YFSETQ. CDR3 length equals 13 residues. Between the trimmed V and J ends, which lost 5 bases and 3 bases, there was a span of 11 bases. CDR3 in amino acids: CASSYDGKETQYF. The CDR3 DNA is TGCGCCAGCAGTTATGACGGGAAAGAGACCCAGTACTTC.

This clonotype came up many times. The chain employs TRBV5-1 and TRBJ2-7; D might be TRBD1 (5 bases). In germline, CDR1 is SGHRS, CDR2 YFSETQ. The V and J ends lost 7 bases and 1 base respectively, with 9 bases between them. CDR3 length: 12 amino acids. CDR3: CASGAGSYEQYF. Written as DNA, the CDR3 is TGCGCCAGCGGGGCAGGGTCCTACGAGCAGTACTTC.

This clonotype was found many times. The chain uses TRBV5-1 and TRBJ1-2; a weak D match, TRBD1 (6 bases). The CDR3 covers 14 residues. Germline V gives CDR1 SGHRS, CDR2 YFSETQ. Trimming took 7 bases from V and 10 from J, leaving 23 bases between them. The CDR3 DNA is TGCGCCAGCCAAAGGGACAACAGCCCTCAGGACTACACCTTC. This gives the protein CASQRDNSPQDYTF.

The sample holds many counts of this clonotype. The CDR3 DNA reads as TGCGCCAGCAGCAGGGGACAGGGAAAGAGGAATGAAAAACTGTTTTTT. Translated, it gives CASSRGQGKRNEKLFF. The V gene is TRBV5-1, the J gene TRBJ1-4, with 9 positions matching TRBD1. Germline V lookup: CDR1 SGHRS, CDR2 YFSETQ. The V gene end was trimmed by 4 bases and the J gene end by 5 bases; junction bases not matched to a gene: 9. The CDR3 spans 16 residues.

This clonotype was seen many times. The chain is built from TRBV20-1 and TRBJ1-5; 7 bases agree with TRBD1. Per germline, CDR1 DFQATT and CDR2 SNEGSKA (reference sequence). CDR3 size: 14 residues. V was clipped by 3 bases and J by 6 bases; unmatched bases: 8. The CDR3: CSASYQQGSQPQHF. CDR3 coding DNA: TGCAGTGCTAGTTATCAACAGGGGTCTCAGCCCCAGCATTTT.

This chain links TRBV9 with TRBJ2-1; 8 positions match TRBD2. This CDR3 has 15 residues. CDR1 and CDR2 from the germline V gene are SGDLS and YYNGEE. V gave up 0 bases and J gave up 6 bases; unmatched junction bases: 5. This chain's CDR3 is CASSVANAGGNEQFF. As DNA, the CDR3 is TGTGCCAGCAGCGTAGCGAATGCGGGGGGCAATGAGCAGTTCTTC.

This clonotype was found many times. The rearrangement joins TRBV20-1 to TRBJ2-7; TRBD1 agrees at 8 bases. This CDR3 region has 19 residues. Germline V gives CDR1 DFQATT, CDR2 SNEGSKA (reference sequence). V gave up 0 bases and J gave up 5 bases; unmatched junction bases: 21. CDR3 sequence reads: CSARDLRPAGGPPTDEQYF. Written as DNA, the CDR3 is TGCAGTGCTAGAGATCTGAGGCCGGCAGGGGGCCCTCCTACTGACGAGCAGTACTTC.

For this clonotype: A much larger clone lies a single base off, so this may be a read error. The rearrangement links TRBV7-8 to TRBJ2-7; 13 bases agree with TRBD2. Germline CDR1 and CDR2: SGHVS and FQNEAQ. The CDR3 is 15 amino acids. The CDR3 nucleotides read TGTGTCAGCAGCCCAAGGACTAGCGGGGGTTACGAGCAGTACTTC. Its translation: CVSSPRTSGGYEQYF.

This clonotype was seen repeatedly, ten times or more. The chain couples TRBV20-1 to TRBJ2-3, with TRBD2 as a possible D gene (5 bases). The CDR3 spans 17 residues. Germline CDR1 DFQATT, CDR2 SNEGSKA (reference sequence). The V end lost 5 bases, the J end lost 3 bases, and 24 bases lay between the germline ends. The CDR3: CSAVHRTGIPSTDTQYF. The CDR3 region has the DNA TGCAGTGCTGTACACAGAACCGGGATCCCATCTACAGATACGCAGTATTTT.

This clonotype has a count of ten or more. The V and J genes are TRBV6-1 and TRBJ1-1; no definite D call. Germline-derived CDR1 and CDR2 are MNHNS and SASEGT. The CDR3 is 14 residues long. Trimming left V 4 bases short and J 5 bases short, with 14 bases between. DNA of the CDR3: TGTGCCAGCAGTGCCCCGATGGGGATAACTGAAGCTTTCTTT. It codes for CASSAPMGITEAFF.

This clonotype was seen repeatedly, ten times or more. The rearrangement joins TRBV15 to TRBJ2-7, with 11 bases lining up with TRBD2. This CDR3 spans 15 amino acids. Germline CDR1 reads LNHNV; CDR2 reads YYDKDF (reference sequence). V gave up 5 bases and J gave up 1 base; unmatched junction bases: 4. In DNA, the CDR3 is TGTGCCACCAGCCTGGGACTAGCGGCGTCCTACGAGCAGTACTTC. As protein: CATSLGLAASYEQYF.

This chain links TRBV5-1 with TRBJ2-2; D remains ambiguous. CDR3 size: 15 residues. The germline V and J ends were trimmed by 0 bases and 7 bases, with 13 bases remaining between them. Germline CDR1 SGHRS, CDR2 YFSETQ. The CDR3 nucleotides read TGCGCCAGCAGCTTGGGCTCGGAGACGGTCGGGGAGCTGTTTTTT. It is translated as CASSLGSETVGELFF.

This clonotype was seen at least ten times. The genes are TRBV7-7 and TRBJ2-7; TRBD1 or TRBD2 may be the D gene (5 bases each). This CDR3 region has 14 residues. The V end lost 0 bases, the J end lost 2 bases, and 8 bases lay between the germline ends. The germline V gene encodes CDR1 SSHAT and CDR2 FNYEAQ (reference sequence). The DNA of the CDR3 is TGTGCCAGCAGCTTAGCCGAGGGGACCTACGAGCAGTACTTC. It encodes CASSLAEGTYEQYF.

This clonotype was seen at least ten times. The rearrangement joins TRBV12-3 or TRBV12-4 to TRBJ2-5; the match to TRBD2 covers 15 bases. J was trimmed by 4 bases and V by 3 bases; bases with no gene match: 6. The CDR3 loop spans 17 amino acids. The CDR3 region has the DNA TGTGCCAGCAGTTTCAGGACTAGCGGGGGGGGGCGAGAGACCCAGTACTTC. As protein: CASSFRTSGGGRETQYF.

This clonotype was recorded at least ten times. The chain has TRBV29-1 and TRBJ2-5, with D hard to call. The CDR3 is 10 amino acids. The germline V gene encodes CDR1 SQVTM and CDR2 ANQGSEA. V lost 4 bases to trimming and J lost 4 bases, with 4 bases between them. CDR3 in amino acids: CSVVVETQYF. The CDR3 DNA reads TGCAGCGTTGTAGTAGAGACCCAGTACTTC.

This clonotype was seen ten or more times. The rearrangement joins TRBV5-1 to TRBJ2-4; D possibly corresponds to TRBD2 (5 bases). With 0 bases removed from V and 0 bases from J, the gap between germline ends came to 13 bases. CDR3 length: 17 residues. Germline V gene sequence: CDR1 SGHRS, CDR2 YFSETQ. The CDR3 DNA reads TGCGCCAGCAGCTTGGATAGTGGTGGACTAGCCAAAAACATTCAGTACTTC. Its protein product is CASSLDSGGLAKNIQYF. Full variable domain (missing parts from reference TRBV5-1 and TRBJ2-4): KAGVTQTPRYLIKTRGQQVTLSCSPISGHRSVSWYQQTPGQGLQFLFEYFSETQRNKGNFPGRFSGRQFSNSRSEMNVSTLELGDSALYLCASSLDSGGLAKNIQYFGAGTRLSVL.